Here is one T cell receptor (beta chain) with its context. The data derive from a study of blood T cell repertoires in COVID-19. Authors' processing steps: Counts of nucleated cells, estimated from reference gene primer amplification, were obtained. The method was immunoSEQ multiplex PCR; TCRdb's version includes in-frame clones alone and lacks a portion of them. The DNA was the basis for D and trimming; V, J and clone size are from that table. The sample has more than 350,000 clones, 75% to 90% seen once. The cohort comprised adults aged about 18 to 100 years residing in 20 to 30 US areas. Two negative PCRs, clearance, or symptom resolution characterized the recovered Cohort 3 donors. Material for sequencing was PBMCs or T cells enriched from blood (not recorded which). The TCR sequence derives from a man in his late teens or twenties who had recovered from COVID-19.

CDR3: CASSTRARGNTGELFF. Here the CDR3 DNA reads TGTGCCAGCAGCACGAGGGCCCGAGGGAACACCGGGGAGCTGTTTTTT. This rearrangement joins TRBV7-7 to TRBJ2-2; D perhaps matches TRBD2 (5 bases). The CDR3 extends over 16 amino acids. The germline V and J ends were trimmed by 5 bases and 1 base, with 14 bases remaining between them. CDR1 and CDR2 (germline): SSHAT, FNYEAQ (reference sequence).